Sequencing of this T cell receptor beta chain was carried out in a study of blood T cells in healthy people across ages. Alongside a J-beta primer mix, a sample-barcoded 5' primer served in a second PCR lasting roughly 6 to 12 cycles. In TCRdb, the 5' RACE reads were re-called with MiXCR into one record per CDR3 protein. The table has hundreds of thousands of distinct CDR3 sequences, less than 25% seen once; the top ten hold around 10%. This clonotype was found a few times. This sample was also put to use in a study of T cells of mothers and their children. From that paper: Among related mother-child pairs, overlap was slightly higher than in unrelated pairs, though not significantly.

The material sequenced was blood. The sequence was collected from a boy between 10 and 17 years old in good health.

The CDR3 region has the DNA TGTGCCTGGAGTACCCCGACAGGGATCACAGATACGCAGTATTTT. It specifies CAWSTPTGITDTQYF. The rearrangement joins TRBV30 to TRBJ2-3, with TRBD1 matching 7 bases. The CDR3 is 15 amino acids. The germline CDR1 and CDR2 sequences are GTSNPN and SVGIG (reference sequence). Unmatched junction bases numbered 7, after V lost 2 bases and J lost 2 bases.